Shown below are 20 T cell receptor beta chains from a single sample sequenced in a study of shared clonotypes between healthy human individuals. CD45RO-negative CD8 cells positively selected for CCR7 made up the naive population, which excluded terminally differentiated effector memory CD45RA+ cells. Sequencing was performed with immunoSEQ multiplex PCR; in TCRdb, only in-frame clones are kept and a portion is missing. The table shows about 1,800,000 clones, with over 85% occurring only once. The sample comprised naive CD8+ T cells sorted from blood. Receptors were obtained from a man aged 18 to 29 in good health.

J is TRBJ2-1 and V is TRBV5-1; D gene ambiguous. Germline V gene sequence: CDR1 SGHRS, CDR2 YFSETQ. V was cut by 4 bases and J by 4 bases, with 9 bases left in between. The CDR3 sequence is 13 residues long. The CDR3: CASSPAGYNEQFF. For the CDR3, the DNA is TGCGCCAGCAGCCCGGCAGGATACAATGAGCAGTTCTTC.

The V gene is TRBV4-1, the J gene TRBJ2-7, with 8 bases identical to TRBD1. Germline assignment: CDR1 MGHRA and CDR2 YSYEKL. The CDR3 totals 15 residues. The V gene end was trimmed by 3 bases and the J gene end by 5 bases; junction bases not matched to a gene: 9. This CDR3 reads CASSQSDRGFDEQYF. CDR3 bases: TGCGCCAGCAGCCAGAGTGACAGGGGCTTTGACGAGCAGTACTTC.

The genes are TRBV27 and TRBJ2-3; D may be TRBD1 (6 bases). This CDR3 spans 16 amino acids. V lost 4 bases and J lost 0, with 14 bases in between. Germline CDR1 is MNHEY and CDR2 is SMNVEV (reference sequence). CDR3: CASSWGPGSSTDTQYF. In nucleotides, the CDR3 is TGTGCCAGCAGTTGGGGGCCGGGGTCTAGCACAGATACGCAGTATTTT.

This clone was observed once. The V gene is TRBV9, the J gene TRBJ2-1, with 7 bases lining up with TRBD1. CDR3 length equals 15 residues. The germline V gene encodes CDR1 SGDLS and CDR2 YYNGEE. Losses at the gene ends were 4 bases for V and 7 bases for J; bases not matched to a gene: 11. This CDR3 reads CASSLSTGVGNEQFF. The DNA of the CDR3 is TGTGCCAGCAGCCTAAGTACAGGGGTTGGTAATGAGCAGTTCTTC.

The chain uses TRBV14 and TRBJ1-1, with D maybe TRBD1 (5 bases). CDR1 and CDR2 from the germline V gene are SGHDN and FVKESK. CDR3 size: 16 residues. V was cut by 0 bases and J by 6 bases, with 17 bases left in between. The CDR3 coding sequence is TGTGCCAGCAGCCAAGATGGGTTTTTCGGGGGGGCTGAAGCTTTCTTT. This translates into CASSQDGFFGGAEAFF.

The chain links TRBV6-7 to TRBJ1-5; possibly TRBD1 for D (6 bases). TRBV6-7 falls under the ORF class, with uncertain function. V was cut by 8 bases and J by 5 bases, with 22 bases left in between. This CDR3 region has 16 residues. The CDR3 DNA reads TGTGCCAGCGTGTTGGGGGAGGACAGAAACGATCAGCCCCAGCATTTT. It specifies CASVLGEDRNDQPQHF.

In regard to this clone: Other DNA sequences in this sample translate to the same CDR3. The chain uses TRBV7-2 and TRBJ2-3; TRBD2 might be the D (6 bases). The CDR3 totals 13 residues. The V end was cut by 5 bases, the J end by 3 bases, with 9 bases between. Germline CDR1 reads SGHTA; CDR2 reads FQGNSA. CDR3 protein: CASSPGTTDTQYF. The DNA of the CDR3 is TGTGCCAGCAGCCCCGGGACTACAGATACGCAGTATTTT.

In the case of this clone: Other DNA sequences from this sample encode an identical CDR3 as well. The CDR3 reads CASSLAGGSNQPQHF. The CDR3 bases are TGTGCCAGCAGCTTGGCGGGGGGTAGCAATCAGCCCCAGCATTTT. The chain couples TRBV5-6 to TRBJ1-5; possible D gene TRBD1, 5 bases. The CDR3 sequence is 15 residues long. Trimming took 0 bases from V and 0 from J, leaving 7 bases between them. The germline V gene has CDR1 SGHDT and CDR2 YYEEEE.

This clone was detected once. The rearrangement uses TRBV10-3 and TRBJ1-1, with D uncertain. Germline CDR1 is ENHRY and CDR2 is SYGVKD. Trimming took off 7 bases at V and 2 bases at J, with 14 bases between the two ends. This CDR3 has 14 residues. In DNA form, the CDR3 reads TGTGCCATCACCGAAGGCCCCACTAACACTGAAGCTTTCTTT. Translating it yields CAITEGPTNTEAFF.

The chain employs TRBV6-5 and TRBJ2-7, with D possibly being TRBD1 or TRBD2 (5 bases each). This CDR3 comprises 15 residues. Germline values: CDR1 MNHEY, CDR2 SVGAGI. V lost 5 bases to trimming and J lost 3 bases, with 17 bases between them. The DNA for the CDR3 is TGTGCCAGCAGTACCCCGGTCGAGGGGAACTACGAGCAGTACTTC. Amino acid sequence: CASSTPVEGNYEQYF.

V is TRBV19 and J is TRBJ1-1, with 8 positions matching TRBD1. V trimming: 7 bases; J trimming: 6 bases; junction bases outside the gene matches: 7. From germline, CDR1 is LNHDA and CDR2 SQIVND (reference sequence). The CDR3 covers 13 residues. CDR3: CASTTGQGSEAFF. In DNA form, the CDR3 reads TGTGCCAGTACCACCGGACAGGGATCTGAAGCTTTCTTT.

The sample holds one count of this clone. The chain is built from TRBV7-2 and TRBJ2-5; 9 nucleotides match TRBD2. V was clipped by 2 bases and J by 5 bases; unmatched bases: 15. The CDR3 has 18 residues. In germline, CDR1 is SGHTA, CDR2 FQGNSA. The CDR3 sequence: CASSLLRRIAGAGETQYF. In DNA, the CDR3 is TGTGCCAGCAGCTTACTGAGGAGGATAGCGGGGGCGGGTGAGACCCAGTACTTC.

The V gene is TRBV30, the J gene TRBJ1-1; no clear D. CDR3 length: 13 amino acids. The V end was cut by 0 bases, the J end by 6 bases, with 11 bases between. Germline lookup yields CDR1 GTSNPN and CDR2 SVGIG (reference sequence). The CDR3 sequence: CAWSVGGGAEAFF. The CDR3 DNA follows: TGTGCCTGGAGTGTCGGTGGAGGTGCTGAAGCTTTCTTT.

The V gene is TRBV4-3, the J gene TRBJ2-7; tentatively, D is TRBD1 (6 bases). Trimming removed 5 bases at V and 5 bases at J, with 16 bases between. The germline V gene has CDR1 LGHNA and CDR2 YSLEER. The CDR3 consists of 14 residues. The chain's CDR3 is CASSRITGFDEQYF. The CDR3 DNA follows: TGCGCCAGCAGCAGAATTACAGGGTTCGACGAGCAGTACTTC.

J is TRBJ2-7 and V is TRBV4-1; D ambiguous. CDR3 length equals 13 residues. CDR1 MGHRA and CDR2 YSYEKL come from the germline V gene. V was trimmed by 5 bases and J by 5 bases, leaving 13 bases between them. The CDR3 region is CASSWRVGNEQYF. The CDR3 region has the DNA TGCGCCAGCAGCTGGAGAGTGGGGAACGAGCAGTACTTC.

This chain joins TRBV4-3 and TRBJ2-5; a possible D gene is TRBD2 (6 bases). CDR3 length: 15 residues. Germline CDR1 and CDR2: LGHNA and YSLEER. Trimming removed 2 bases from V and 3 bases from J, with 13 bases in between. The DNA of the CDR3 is TGCGCCAGCAGCCAACGGCCTAGCGCCGAAGAGACCCAGTACTTC. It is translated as CASSQRPSAEETQYF.

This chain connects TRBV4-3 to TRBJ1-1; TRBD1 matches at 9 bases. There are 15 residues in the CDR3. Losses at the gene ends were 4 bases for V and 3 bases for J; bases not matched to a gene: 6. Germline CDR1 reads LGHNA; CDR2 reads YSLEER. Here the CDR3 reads CASSRGQGIDTEAFF. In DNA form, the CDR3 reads TGCGCCAGCAGCCGCGGACAGGGGATTGACACTGAAGCTTTCTTT.

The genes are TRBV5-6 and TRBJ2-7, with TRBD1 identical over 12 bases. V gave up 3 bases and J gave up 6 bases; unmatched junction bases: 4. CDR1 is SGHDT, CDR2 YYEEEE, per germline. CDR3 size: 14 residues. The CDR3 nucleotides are TGTGCCAGCAGCTCCCGGGACAGGGGGCCCGAGCAGTACTTC. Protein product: CASSSRDRGPEQYF.

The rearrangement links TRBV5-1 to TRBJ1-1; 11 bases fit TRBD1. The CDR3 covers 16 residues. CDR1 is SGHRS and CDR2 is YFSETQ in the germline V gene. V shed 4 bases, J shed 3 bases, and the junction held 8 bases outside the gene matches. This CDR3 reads CASSPRTGGIDTEAFF. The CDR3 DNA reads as TGCGCCAGCAGCCCCAGGACAGGGGGCATCGACACTGAAGCTTTCTTT.

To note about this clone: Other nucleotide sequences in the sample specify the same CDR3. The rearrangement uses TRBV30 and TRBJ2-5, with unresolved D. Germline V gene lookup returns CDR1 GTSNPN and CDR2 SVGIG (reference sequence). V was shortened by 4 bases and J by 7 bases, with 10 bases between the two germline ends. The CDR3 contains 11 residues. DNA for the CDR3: TGTGCCTGGACCCCTGGTGGGACCCAGTACTTC. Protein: CAWTPGGTQYF.